The 25 T cell receptor beta chains in this list originate from one sample, sequenced in a study of CD8+CD57+ T cells in acquired aplastic anemia. It was patients with CD8+CD57+ cell expansion by flow cytometry who were chosen for sequencing. Profiles of TCR beta VDJ and CDR3 were generated from a genomic DNA template. TCRdb called the reads again in MiXCR, with one record for every CDR3 protein. The sample yields about 470,000 distinct CDR3 sequences, approximately 33% seen once. Sequenced input: sorted CD4+, CD8+, or CD8+CD57+ T cells (not recorded which) from PBMCs. The receptors were sampled from a human donor with aplastic anemia.

This clonotype was seen more than once but under ten times. The rearrangement uses TRBV5-1 and TRBJ1-6, with 9 bases matching TRBD1. V shed 4 bases, J shed 13 bases, and the junction held 15 bases outside the gene matches. Germline-derived CDR1 and CDR2 are SGHRS and YFSETQ. This CDR3 spans 16 amino acids. The chain's CDR3 is CASSHPRDRALLPLHF. The CDR3 nucleotides are TGCGCCAGCAGCCACCCCCGGGACAGGGCCCTCTTGCCCCTCCACTTT. The full variable domain, completed using reference TRBV5-1 and TRBJ1-6, is KAGVTQTPRYLIKTRGQQVTLSCSPISGHRSVSWYQQTPGQGLQFLFEYFSETQRNKGNFPGRFSGRQFSNSRSEMNVSTLELGDSALYLCASSHPRDRALLPLHFGNGTRLTVT.

Of note for this clonotype: A much larger clone lies one base from this, so it may be a read error. V and J are TRBV10-2 and TRBJ2-7, with D perhaps TRBD2 (5 bases). In germline, CDR1 is WSHSY, CDR2 SAAADI. This CDR3 contains 14 residues. The CDR3 bases are TGCGCCAGCAATGAGGGCGGGTTCTCCTACGAGCAGTACTTC. Protein sequence: CASNEGGFSYEQYF.

The chain couples TRBV5-1 to TRBJ1-2, with D perhaps matching TRBD1 (6 bases). Germline CDR1 reads SGHRS; CDR2 reads YFSETQ. Trimming took 1 base from V and 4 from J, leaving 14 bases between them. The CDR3 is 15 residues long. The CDR3 reads CASSLKARGGYGYTF. The CDR3 DNA sequence: TGCGCCAGCAGCTTGAAAGCCAGGGGAGGCTATGGCTACACCTTC.

This chain uses TRBV20-1 with TRBJ2-7; no firm D call. CDR1 is DFQATT and CDR2 is SNEGSKA in the germline V gene (reference sequence). This CDR3 is 12 amino acids long. V was pared by 5 bases and J by 3 bases, with 11 bases between. The chain's CDR3 is CSAQDGFYEQYF. The CDR3 coding sequence is TGCAGTGCTCAGGACGGATTCTACGAGCAGTACTTC.

The chain uses TRBV6-1 and TRBJ1-4, with 9 nucleotides matching TRBD1. The CDR3 has 15 residues. The V gene end was trimmed by 8 bases and the J gene end by 8 bases; junction bases not matched to a gene: 12. Germline V gene data show CDR1 as MNHNS and CDR2 as SASEGT. CDR3 loop: CASSDRGGKYEKLFF. Written as DNA, the CDR3 is TGTGCCAGCTCAGACAGGGGGGGAAAGTACGAAAAACTGTTTTTT.

The chain carries TRBV5-1 and TRBJ2-5; D is uncertain. Trimming shortened V by 6 bases and J by 2 bases, and 17 bases separated the two germline ends. Germline V CDR1 and CDR2: SGHRS, YFSETQ. The length of the CDR3 is 15 residues. The chain's CDR3 is CASKGLGSRQETQYF. CDR3 in DNA: TGCGCCAGCAAGGGTCTGGGGTCCAGACAAGAGACCCAGTACTTC.

This clonotype was recorded at least ten times. CDR3 amino acids: CSAGLLAGGTDTQYF. The CDR3 DNA reads as TGCAGTGCTGGACTACTAGCGGGAGGCACAGATACGCAGTATTTT. V usage is TRBV20-1 and J usage is TRBJ2-3; the match to TRBD2 covers 11 bases. Trimming at V came to 5 bases and at J to 1 base, leaving 5 bases not matched to a gene. CDR1 and CDR2 from the germline V gene are DFQATT and SNEGSKA (reference sequence). CDR3 length equals 15 residues.

As regards this clonotype: One junction end does not reproduce the germline sequence, and a read error may be involved. This chain joins TRBV7-2 and TRBJ1-1; D uncertain. Germline-derived CDR1 and CDR2 are SGHTA and FQGNSA. The CDR3 sequence is 14 residues long. The CDR3, as DNA: TGTGCCAGCAGCTTAGACAGAATGAACACTGAAGCTTCCTTT. Amino acid sequence: CASSLDRMNTEASF.

This clonotype appeared a few times. The chain employs TRBV20-1 and TRBJ2-3, with D tentatively TRBD2 (6 bases). The CDR3 covers 14 residues. Germline values: CDR1 DFQATT, CDR2 SNEGSKA (reference sequence). V was pared by 3 bases and J by 4 bases, with 14 bases between. The CDR3 reads CSARAGTSADTQYF. The CDR3 bases are TGCAGTGCTAGGGCGGGGACTTCGGCAGATACGCAGTATTTT.

This clonotype is a singleton in its sample. This chain links TRBV11-1 with TRBJ2-7; 8 nucleotides align to TRBD2. Per the germline V gene, CDR1 is SGHAT and CDR2 is FQDESV (reference sequence). V shed 1 base and J 2 bases; nucleotides not matched to a gene: 7. CDR3 size: 16 residues. CDR3: CASSLDIAGSPYEQYF. Written as DNA, the CDR3 is TGTGCCAGCAGCTTAGATATAGCGGGGAGCCCCTACGAGCAGTACTTC.

There are a few counts of this clonotype. The V gene is TRBV10-3, the J gene TRBJ1-4, with D tentatively TRBD1 (5 bases). V was clipped by 10 bases and J by 0 bases, with 12 bases between them. The CDR3 extends over 14 amino acids. Germline-derived CDR1 and CDR2 are ENHRY and SYGVKD. The CDR3 region has the DNA TGTGCCACGAGACAGCTTGCAACTAATGAAAAACTGTTTTTT. Translated, it gives CATRQLATNEKLFF.

This clonotype was detected only a few times. This chain's CDR3 is CSASEGDYEQYF. The CDR3 DNA is TGCAGTGCTAGCGAAGGGGATTACGAGCAGTACTTC. The genes are TRBV20-1 and TRBJ2-7; the D gene is possibly TRBD1 (5 bases). In germline, CDR1 is DFQATT, CDR2 SNEGSKA (reference sequence). Trimming removed 3 bases from V and 4 bases from J, with 10 bases in between. The CDR3 has 12 residues.

This clonotype appeared a few times. The DNA for the CDR3 is TGTGCCACCAGTGACCCTGCAAAGTCTGGAAACACCATATATTTT. Translation: CATSDPAKSGNTIYF. This rearrangement joins TRBV24-1 to TRBJ1-3; D is unresolved. The CDR3 is 15 residues long. Per germline, CDR1 KGHDR and CDR2 SFDVKD. Between the trimmed V and J ends, which lost 4 bases and 1 base, there was a span of 10 bases.

The chain employs TRBV20-1 and TRBJ1-5, with no clear D. Trimming stripped 5 bases from V and 0 bases from J, with 14 bases between. This CDR3 has 15 residues. The germline CDR1 and CDR2 sequences are DFQATT and SNEGSKA (reference sequence). The CDR3 spells CSALQTGPSNQPQHF. CDR3 DNA sequence: TGCAGTGCTTTACAAACGGGTCCTAGCAATCAGCCCCAGCATTTT.

Of note for this clonotype: Since a much larger clone is just one base distant, this may be a read error. This sequence joins TRBV9 and TRBJ1-5, with 11 bases aligning to TRBD1. Germline V gene sequence: CDR1 SGDLS, CDR2 YYNGEE. The CDR3 totals 15 residues. The CDR3 region has the DNA TGTGCCAGCAGAGGGGGACAGGGGGACGAACGGCCCCAGCGTTTT. This encodes CASRGGQGDERPQRF.

J is TRBJ1-6 and V is TRBV19, with D tentatively TRBD1 (6 bases). Germline CDR1 reads LNHDA; CDR2 reads SQIVND (reference sequence). V lost 5 bases to trimming and J lost 9 bases, with 14 bases between them. This CDR3 region has 14 residues. The CDR3 DNA sequence: TGTGCCAGTAGTCCCGCGGGGGGGCCTTCACCCCTCCACTTT. This gives the protein CASSPAGGPSPLHF.

This clonotype showed up many times. The chain links TRBV20-1 to TRBJ2-7; the D is unclear. The germline V and J ends were trimmed by 4 bases and 1 base, with 5 bases remaining between them. The CDR3 totals 11 residues. Germline CDR1 reads DFQATT; CDR2 reads SNEGSKA (reference sequence). As DNA, the CDR3 is TGCAGTGCTACGGAGTCCTACGAGCAGTACTTC. It translates to CSATESYEQYF.

The rearrangement joins TRBV2 to TRBJ1-2; D remains unclear. V lost 10 bases and J 5 bases, leaving 14 bases between the germline ends. This CDR3 spans 12 amino acids. From germline, CDR1 is SNHLY and CDR2 FYNNEI. The CDR3 bases are TGTGCCACCCAACGTGGGGATTATGGCTACACCTTC. Amino acids: CATQRGDYGYTF.

The chain couples TRBV5-6 to TRBJ1-1, with D hard to call. The CDR3 totals 14 residues. Germline loops: CDR1 SGHDT, CDR2 YYEEEE. Trimming left V 8 bases short and J 3 bases short, with 17 bases between. As DNA, the CDR3 is TGTGCCAGTAAGGAAATGGGAATGGACACTGAAGCTTTCTTT. The encoded protein is CASKEMGMDTEAFF.

As to this clonotype: Compared with germline, one end of the junction differs, possibly owing to a read error. This rearrangement joins TRBV19 to TRBJ1-5, with 12 nucleotides matching TRBD1. This CDR3 has 15 amino acids. Germline V lookup: CDR1 LNHDA, CDR2 SQIVND (reference sequence). CDR3 coding DNA: TGTGCCAGCAGTATCCCGGGACAGGGGGCATCGACCCAGCATTTT. It codes for CASSIPGQGASTQHF.

This clonotype turned up a few times. The V gene is TRBV7-9, the J gene TRBJ2-7; TRBD2 matches 10 bases. V lost 2 bases and J lost 3; bases outside the gene matches: 4. This CDR3 has 15 amino acids. Germline V lookup: CDR1 SEHNR, CDR2 FQNEAQ (reference sequence). The CDR3 loop reads CASSLTSGELYEQYF. The CDR3, as DNA: TGTGCCAGCAGCTTAACTAGCGGGGAACTCTACGAGCAGTACTTC.

This clonotype was counted many times. V gene TRBV19 combines with J gene TRBJ1-3; D is unresolved. Per germline, CDR1 LNHDA and CDR2 SQIVND (reference sequence). V dropped 4 bases and J dropped 6 bases, with 7 bases sitting between them. The CDR3 length is 12 residues. As DNA, the CDR3 is TGTGCCAGTAGTAGAGGACCAAACACCATATATTTT. It codes for CASSRGPNTIYF.

J is TRBJ1-2 and V is TRBV19, with 7 bases that match TRBD1. V shed 3 bases and J 2 bases; nucleotides not matched to a gene: 3. Germline CDR1 LNHDA, CDR2 SQIVND (reference sequence). The CDR3 consists of 14 residues. Here the CDR3 DNA reads TGTGCCAGTAGTATTCAGACAGGGAACTATGGCTACACCTTC. Residues: CASSIQTGNYGYTF.

As regards this clonotype: Compared with germline, one end of the junction differs, possibly owing to a read error. The chain couples TRBV10-3 to TRBJ1-6; D unresolved. This CDR3 contains 14 residues. Per the germline V gene, CDR1 is ENHRY and CDR2 is SYGVKD. The CDR3 region has the DNA TGTGCCAGCAGTGATAGACAAGGGCATTCACCCCTCCACTTT. Translated, it gives CASSDRQGHSPLHF.

This clonotype was recorded a few times. The chain has TRBV6-1 and TRBJ1-1, with 7 bases fitting TRBD1. With 4 bases clipped from V and 1 base from J, the junction kept 3 bases outside the gene matches. This CDR3 is 14 amino acids long. CDR1 is MNHNS, CDR2 SASEGT, per germline. The CDR3 spells CASSATGANTEAFF. The CDR3 DNA follows: TGTGCCAGCAGTGCCACAGGGGCGAACACTGAAGCTTTCTTT.